This TCR beta chain emerged from a study of technical replicates of blood from a few donors. The CDR3 runs 14 residues. Germline loops: CDR1 SEHNR, CDR2 FQNEAQ (reference sequence). V lost 2 bases and J lost 1, with 5 bases in between. Profiling relied on immunoSEQ multiplex PCR, and the TCRdb table lists in-frame clones only, not all of them. The sample carries around 9,000 clones, about nine tenths recorded once. Sequenced material: PBMCs. The TCR originated in a human donor in good health. V is TRBV7-9 and J is TRBJ2-2; no definite D call. CDR3 amino acids: CASSLSVNTGELFF. DNA of the CDR3: TGTGCCAGCAGCTTATCAGTGAACACCGGGGAGCTGTTTTTT. Based on the CDR3 plus reference TRBV7-9 and TRBJ2-2, the full variable domain is DTGVSQNPRHKITKRGQNVTFRCDPISEHNRLYWYRQTLGQGPEFLTYFQNEAQLEKSRLLSDRFSAERPKGSFSTLEIQRTEQGDSAMYLCASSLSVNTGELFFGEGSRLTVL.